The T cell receptor beta chain under discussion was sequenced for a study of T cells in Graves' hyperthyroidism and ophthalmopathy. In the study overall: Sampling of peripheral blood happened at initial diagnosis, prior to any treatment.

This CDR3 comprises 14 residues. Note on this clonotype: This could be a read error, since a much larger clone is one nucleotide away.

Those patients with uncontrolled infection, other autoimmune disease, pregnancy or lactation were excluded. RNA transcripts provided the source from which TCR beta CDR3 regions were amplified. First-round RT-PCR of the TCR CDR3 relied on the HTBI primer set. Using its own MiXCR run on the multiplex PCR reads, TCRdb lists one record per CDR3 protein. The table includes 500,000 to 700,000 distinct CDR3 sequences, around 15% detected once. The source is a woman aged 18-35 years with Graves' hyperthyroidism. Sample: blood. The gene calls are TRBV12-3 or TRBV12-4 and TRBJ2-1; D remains ambiguous. The J call is doubtful: the DNA matches TRBJ2-7 better. The CDR3 loop reads CASSPTRRHNEQYF. CDR3 bases: TGTGCCAGCAGTCCGACCCGTCGGCACAATGAGCAGTACTTC.